The rows below give T cell receptor beta chains drawn from one sample of a study of human T cells and chemical hapten exposure. MiXCR, run by TCRdb on the RACE reads, gives a single entry per CDR3 protein. This sample has about 120,000 distinct CDR3 sequences, with 10% to 12% found just once. Sequences were derived from whole blood, sampled in connection with sensitization to the hapten diphenylcyclopropenone (DPC). Source of these receptors: a woman between 50 and 59 years old with alopecia areata. Some clones in this sample may be carry-over from other donors' samples. The CDR3 runs from the conserved cysteine through the conserved F or W. D genes are given only for firm matches. Only part of the rows carry a size: once, few, many, or a class if the clone is expanded.

TRBJ2-6,-,TRBV4-2,-,TGTGCCAGCAGCCAAGATCGCGGCACGGTGGTCAACGTCCTGACTTTC,CASSQDRGTVVNVLTF
TRBJ1-1,-,TRBV29-1,-,TGCAGCGTTGTCCATATGGACACTGAAGCTTTCTTT,CSVVHMDTEAFF
TRBJ1-6,few,TRBV27,-,TGTGCCAGCAGTTTTGGGACCAATTCACCCCTCCACTTT,CASSFGTNSPLHF
TRBJ1-5,-,TRBV3-1,-,TGTGCCAGCATCCCCAAAAGTGGTAGCAATCAGCCCCAGCATTTT,CASIPKSGSNQPQHF
TRBJ1-2,few,TRBV12-3/TRBV12-4,TRBD1,TGTGCCAGCAGTGGCAGTCCGGGACAGTTCTCTTATGGCTACACCTTC,CASSGSPGQFSYGYTF
TRBJ2-7,many,TRBV20-1,-,TGCAGTGCCCCACTTCTGGACGAGCAGTACTTC,CSAPLLDEQYF
TRBJ2-3,few,TRBV6-1,-,TGTGCCAGCAGGAGGGGGGGAGGGTTCACAGATACGCAGTATTTT,CASRRGGGFTDTQYF
TRBJ2-1,-,TRBV5-1,TRBD1,TGCGCCAGCAGCTCGGGACAGGGCCATAGCTCCTACAATGAGCAGTTCTTC,CASSSGQGHSSYNEQFF
TRBJ2-7,-,TRBV29-1,-,TGCAGCGTTGAGGGAAGCTCCTACGAGCAGTACTTC,CSVEGSSYEQYF
TRBJ1-5,-,TRBV6-1,TRBD1,TGTGCCAGCAAGAAGGGACAGGAGATCACCGTGGTGCCCCAGCATTTT,CASKKGQEITVVPQHF
TRBJ2-3,many,TRBV29-1,TRBD2,TGCAGCGTTGGGGAGTGGGGGGGGACAGATACGCAGTATTTT,CSVGEWGGTDTQYF
TRBJ1-2,-,TRBV18,-,TGTGCCAGCTCACCACCTATGGACACCGAACGAGGCTACACCTTC,CASSPPMDTERGYTF
TRBJ1-2,many,TRBV5-6,-,TGTGCCAGCAGCTTAGGGACGGACTATGGCTACACCTTC,CASSLGTDYGYTF
TRBJ2-5,-,TRBV6-5,-,TGTGCCAGCAGTTCTCGGGCCCCTCAAGAGACCCAGTACTTC,CASSSRAPQETQYF
TRBJ1-1,few,TRBV5-1,TRBD1,TGCGCCAGCAGCTGGGACAGGAACACTGAAGCTTTCTTT,CASSWDRNTEAFF
TRBJ1-2,-,TRBV12-3/TRBV12-4,-,TGTGCCACCGACTTGGGGGGAAACTATGGCTACACCTTC,CATDLGGNYGYTF
TRBJ2-5,-,TRBV5-6,TRBD2,TGTGCCAGCAGCTCACGACGGACTAGCGGAGGGGAGACCCAGTACTTC,CASSSRRTSGGETQYF
TRBJ1-2,few,TRBV24-1,-,TGTGCCACCAGTGATTCTGGTTCCGAGGCGGGGAATCATGGCTACACCTTC,CATSDSGSEAGNHGYTF
TRBJ1-5,-,TRBV2,-,TGTGCCAGCAGTGGGGGGGGGAACGCAGACCAGCCCCAGCATTTT,CASSGGGNADQPQHF
TRBJ1-5,-,TRBV12-5,-,TGTGCTAGTGGTTTGGACCTTAGCAATCAGCCCCAGCATTTT,CASGLDLSNQPQHF
TRBJ2-1,-,TRBV9,TRBD1,TGTGCCAGCAGCGCCGAGGACAGGGGAGGCAATGAGCAGTTCTTC,CASSAEDRGGNEQFF
TRBJ1-6,-,TRBV27,-,TGTGCCAGCAGTTTATCGCCCGGTTCACCCCTCCACTTT,CASSLSPGSPLHF
TRBJ2-3,-,TRBV7-9,-,TGTGCCAGCAGCTTCAGGGGACCCCGTGGGACTAGCACAGATACGCAGTATTTT,CASSFRGPRGTSTDTQYF
TRBJ2-1,many,TRBV11-2,-,TGTGCCAGCAGCTATGGGACTGCAGGCGAGCAGTTCTTC,CASSYGTAGEQFF
TRBJ2-7,-,TRBV6-5,-,TGTGCCAGCAGACGGAGCCAGGGGGGGAACTACGAGCAGTACTTC,CASRRSQGGNYEQYF
TRBJ2-1,few,TRBV7-2,TRBD2,TGTGCCAGCAGCTTAGATGGGACTAGCGGGGGGGCCCCGAGCTTGGGGTTC,CASSLDGTSGGAPSLGF
TRBJ2-3,-,TRBV12-3/TRBV12-4,-,TGTGCCAGCAGCTTTTGTGGAGATACGCAGTATTTT,CASSFCGDTQYF
TRBJ2-1,-,TRBV10-3,-,TGTGCCATCAGAGCCGGGACTGGGAGTGAGCAGTTCTTC,CAIRAGTGSEQFF
TRBJ2-3,many,TRBV15,-,TGTGCCACCAGCAGTGGTATGGATACGCAGTATTTT,CATSSGMDTQYF
TRBJ2-3,medium-sized,TRBV6-6,-,TGTGCCAGCAGTTACTCGTTAGATACGCAGTATTTT,CASSYSLDTQYF
TRBJ2-3,few,TRBV15,TRBD1,TGTGCCACCAGCAGAGACAGGGGGACAGATACGCAGTATTTT,CATSRDRGTDTQYF
TRBJ1-2,few,TRBV7-8,TRBD1,TGTGCCAGCAGCTCTGCAGGGGGCGCGGATGGCTACACCTTC,CASSSAGGADGYTF
TRBJ1-5,many,TRBV12-3/TRBV12-4,TRBD1,TGTGCCAGCAGCCCGACAGGGGCTAATCAGCCCCAGCATTTT,CASSPTGANQPQHF
TRBJ2-1,few,TRBV7-9,-,TGTGCCAGCAGCTTAAGTTCTGGGGTTCCCTCTTCGAGCTTC,CASSLSSGVPSSSF
TRBJ1-5,-,TRBV7-2,-,TGTGCCAGCAGCTTAGAGGTTCAGGGGATGAGCAATCAGCCCCAGCATTTT,CASSLEVQGMSNQPQHF